This T cell receptor beta chain was sequenced for a study of vaccination effects on CD4 cells after COVID-19. Overall study: Of the BNT162b2 and mRNA-1273 vaccines, participants received two doses of one or the other. Samples came from two convalescent patients 16 days and one week before vaccination. Whole-study results and caveats: Clones arising from infection and from vaccination showed marked clonal contraction late after vaccination.

Details on this clone: What it binds is unknown.

Under the ViraFEST assay, PBMC were stimulated with viral peptide pools so that antigen-specific CD4+ T cells expanded. Sequencing was performed afterwards. On roughly day 9 of culture, CD4+ T cells were separated out. The person had PCR-confirmed SARS-CoV-2 infection between March and December 2020. The authors exchanged half the medium for IL-2 medium on days 3 and 7. Trimming pared 0 bases from V and 2 bases from J, leaving 11 bases between. CDR1 is SGHNT, CDR2 YENEEA, per germline. This CDR3 comprises 15 residues. Method: immunoSEQ multiplex PCR; TCRdb's copy keeps in-frame clones and lacks some. The table lists around 46,000 clones, about 75% of them singletons, with around 28% in the top ten.

The TCR was taken from a human donor who had a prior SARS-CoV-2 infection. The sequencing used CD4+ T cells from PBMCs cultured with a peptide pool, collected before COVID-19 vaccination. V and J are TRBV11-3 and TRBJ2-7, with unresolved D. This chain's CDR3 is CASSLETGPTYEQYF. The CDR3 nucleotides read TGTGCCAGCAGCTTAGAAACTGGTCCTACCTACGAGCAGTACTTC. Filled out from reference TRBV11-3 and TRBJ2-7, the complete variable domain reads EAGVVQSPRYKIIEKKQPVAFWCNPISGHNTLYWYLQNLGQGPELLIRYENEEAVDDSQLPKDRFSAERLKGVDSTLKIQPAELGDSAVYLCASSLETGPTYEQYFGPGTRLTVT.